This T cell receptor (beta chain) appears in the sequencing data of a study of OX40 agonist ivuxolimab in advanced cancers. Background on the study: The study enrolled dose-escalation patients with hepatocellular carcinoma, melanoma, renal cell or head and neck cancer.

Study-level findings and limits: On average, CD8+ T cells had more expanded clones than CD4+. The antigens recognized by the expanded peripheral T cells, that is their antigen specificity, were not determined.

This clone was found a few times. Its antigen is unidentified. Anyone with autoimmune disease history or systemic immunosuppression was excluded. TCRdb's copy holds only in-frame clones and misses some; the assay was immunoSEQ multiplex PCR. Of some 70,000 clones in the sample, 86% are singletons; the top ten hold about 8.2%. This TCR was sampled from an adult with an advanced solid tumor such as melanoma, head and neck, liver or kidney cancer. Specimen: CD4+ or CD8+ T cells sorted from blood, collected in a trial of the OX40 agonist ivuxolimab.

In nucleotides, the CDR3 is TGCGCCAGCAGCCCGCAATCCCGGGGACAAGAGACCCAGTACTTC. This gives the protein CASSPQSRGQETQYF. The chain recombines TRBV4-1 with TRBJ2-5; a possible D gene is TRBD2 (5 bases). Looked up from germline, CDR1 is MGHRA and CDR2 is YSYEKL. The CDR3 runs to 15 residues. V gave up 4 bases and J gave up 2 bases, with 14 bases separating them.